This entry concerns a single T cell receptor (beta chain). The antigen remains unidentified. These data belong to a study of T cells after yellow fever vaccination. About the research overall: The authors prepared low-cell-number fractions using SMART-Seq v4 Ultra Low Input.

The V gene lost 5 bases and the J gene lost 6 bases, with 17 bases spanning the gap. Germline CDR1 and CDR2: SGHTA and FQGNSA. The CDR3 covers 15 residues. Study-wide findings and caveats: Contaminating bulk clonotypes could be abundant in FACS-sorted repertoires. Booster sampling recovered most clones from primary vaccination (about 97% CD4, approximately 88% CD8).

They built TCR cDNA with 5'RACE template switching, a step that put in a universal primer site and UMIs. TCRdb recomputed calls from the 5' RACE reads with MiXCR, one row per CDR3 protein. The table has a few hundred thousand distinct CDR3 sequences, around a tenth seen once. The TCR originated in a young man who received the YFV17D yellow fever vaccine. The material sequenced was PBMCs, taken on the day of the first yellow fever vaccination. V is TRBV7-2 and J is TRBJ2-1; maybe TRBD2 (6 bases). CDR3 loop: CASSTPPRRANEQFF. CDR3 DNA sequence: TGTGCCAGCAGCACCCCCCCCCGGAGGGCCAATGAGCAGTTCTTC.